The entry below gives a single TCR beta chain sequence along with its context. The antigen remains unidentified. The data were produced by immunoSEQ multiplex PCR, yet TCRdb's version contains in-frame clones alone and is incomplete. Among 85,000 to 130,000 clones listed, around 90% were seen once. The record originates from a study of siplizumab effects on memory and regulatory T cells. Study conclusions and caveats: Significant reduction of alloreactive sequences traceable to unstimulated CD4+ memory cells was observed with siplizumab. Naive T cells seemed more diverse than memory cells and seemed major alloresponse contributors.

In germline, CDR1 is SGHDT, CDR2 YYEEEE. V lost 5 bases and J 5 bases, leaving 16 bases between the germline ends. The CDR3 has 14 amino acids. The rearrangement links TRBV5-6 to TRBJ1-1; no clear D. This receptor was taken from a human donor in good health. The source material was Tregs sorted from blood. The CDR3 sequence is CASRLFGANTEAFF. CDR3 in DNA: TGTGCCAGCAGATTATTTGGTGCGAATACTGAAGCTTTCTTT.